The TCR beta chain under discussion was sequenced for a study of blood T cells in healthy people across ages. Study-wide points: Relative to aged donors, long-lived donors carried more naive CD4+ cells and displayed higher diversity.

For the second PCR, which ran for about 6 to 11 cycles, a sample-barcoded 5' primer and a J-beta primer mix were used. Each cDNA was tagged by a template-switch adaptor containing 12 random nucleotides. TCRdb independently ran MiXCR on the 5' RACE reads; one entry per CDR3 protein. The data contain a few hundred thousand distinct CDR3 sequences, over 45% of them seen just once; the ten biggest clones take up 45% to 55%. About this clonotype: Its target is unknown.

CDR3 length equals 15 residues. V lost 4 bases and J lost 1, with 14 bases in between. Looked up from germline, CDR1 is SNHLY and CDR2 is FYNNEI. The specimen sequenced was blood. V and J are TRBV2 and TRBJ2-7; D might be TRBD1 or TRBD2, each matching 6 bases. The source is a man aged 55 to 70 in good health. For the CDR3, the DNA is TGTGCCAGCAGTGGGGGGCGGGGCCCTTCCTACGAGCAGTACTTC. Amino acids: CASSGGRGPSYEQYF.